This is a list of T cell receptor beta chains from one sample in a study of T cell repertoires in cytomegalovirus infection. TCRdb analysed the reads with MiXCR anew, one entry per CDR3 protein. The sample holds more than 350,000 distinct CDR3 sequences, about a third seen once. Sequencing input: PBMCs. Receptors originate from a human donor in good health (CMV status not recorded). Some clones in this sample may be carry-over from other donors' samples. Both conserved end residues are part of each CDR3. Each record gives: CDR3 DNA, CDR3 protein, V gene, J gene, D gene, clone size. A D gene is named only where the DNA matches it firmly. Clone size, where shown, is once, few, many, or a class for clones that have expanded.

CDR3 DNA: TGTGCCAGCAGCTTAGCTCCAGACGGAACTGAAGCTTTCTTT
CDR3 protein: CASSLAPDGTEAFF
V gene: TRBV11-2
J gene: TRBJ1-1
D gene: NA
clone size: NA

CDR3 DNA: TGTGCCAGCAGCTCCAGGGACCTTAGACTAGCCAAAAACATTCAGTACTTC
CDR3 protein: CASSSRDLRLAKNIQYF
V gene: TRBV5-4
J gene: TRBJ2-4
D gene: NA
clone size: NA

CDR3 DNA: TGTGCCACCAGGGGAGCGGCAGATACGCAGTATTTT
CDR3 protein: CATRGAADTQYF
V gene: TRBV24-1
J gene: TRBJ2-3
D gene: NA
clone size: NA

CDR3 DNA: TGTGCAGGGGGCTTCAAAAACATTCAGTACTTC
CDR3 protein: CAGGFKNIQYF
V gene: TRBV6-6
J gene: TRBJ2-4
D gene: TRBD1
clone size: NA

CDR3 DNA: TGCAGTGCTAGCGGGACTACCAAAGAGACCCAGTACTTC
CDR3 protein: CSASGTTKETQYF
V gene: TRBV20-1
J gene: TRBJ2-5
D gene: TRBD2
clone size: many

CDR3 DNA: TGTGCCAGCAGTAACCGGGACAATAGCAATCAGCCCCAGCATTTT
CDR3 protein: CASSNRDNSNQPQHF
V gene: TRBV6-6
J gene: TRBJ1-5
D gene: NA
clone size: NA

CDR3 DNA: TGCGCCAGCACCGCTGGGCGGGGACTAGCGGATCACAATGAGCAGTTCTTC
CDR3 protein: CASTAGRGLADHNEQFF
V gene: TRBV5-1
J gene: TRBJ2-1
D gene: TRBD2
clone size: NA

CDR3 DNA: TGTGCCAGCAGCGGGGGGGGTCTCTATGGCTACACCTTC
CDR3 protein: CASSGGGLYGYTF
V gene: TRBV7-9
J gene: TRBJ1-2
D gene: NA
clone size: few

CDR3 DNA: TGTGCCAGCAGCCCGGACAGGTCGGCCTACGAGCAGTACTTC
CDR3 protein: CASSPDRSAYEQYF
V gene: TRBV7-6
J gene: TRBJ2-7
D gene: TRBD1
clone size: NA

CDR3 DNA: TGTGCCAGTAGTACTCAGAAGGCCAACGTCCTGACTTTC
CDR3 protein: CASSTQKANVLTF
V gene: TRBV19
J gene: TRBJ2-6
D gene: NA
clone size: once

CDR3 DNA: TGTGCCAGCAGTTTGCGCGGGGACCGAGATACGCAGTATTTT
CDR3 protein: CASSLRGDRDTQYF
V gene: TRBV12-3/TRBV12-4
J gene: TRBJ2-3
D gene: NA
clone size: few

CDR3 DNA: TGTGCCAGCAGCGGGGGGACTGAAGCTTTCTTT
CDR3 protein: CASSGGTEAFF
V gene: TRBV11-3
J gene: TRBJ1-1
D gene: NA
clone size: many

CDR3 DNA: TGTGCCAGCAGCTTAGCAGCGCGTGGCAGGGGGTATCAGCCCCAGCATTTT
CDR3 protein: CASSLAARGRGYQPQHF
V gene: TRBV7-6
J gene: TRBJ1-5
D gene: TRBD1
clone size: many

CDR3 DNA: TGTGCCAGCAGCTTCGCCCAAAGCACAGATACGCAGTATTTT
CDR3 protein: CASSFAQSTDTQYF
V gene: TRBV7-6
J gene: TRBJ2-3
D gene: NA
clone size: NA

CDR3 DNA: TGTGCCAGTAGTATAGATGAGGGGGCCAGCACTGAAGCTTTCTTT
CDR3 protein: CASSIDEGASTEAFF
V gene: TRBV19
J gene: TRBJ1-1
D gene: TRBD1
clone size: NA

CDR3 DNA: TGCAGTGCTACCACCCTAGCGGGGTACACAGATACGCAGTATTTT
CDR3 protein: CSATTLAGYTDTQYF
V gene: TRBV20-1
J gene: TRBJ2-3
D gene: TRBD2
clone size: NA

CDR3 DNA: TGTGCCAGCAGTAGGTCAGGGTATCTGCATGAGCAGTTCTTC
CDR3 protein: CASSRSGYLHEQFF
V gene: TRBV6-2/TRBV6-3
J gene: TRBJ2-1
D gene: NA
clone size: NA

CDR3 DNA: TGTGCCACCAGTGATCCCGGGACAGGATGGACCGGGGAGCTGTTTTTT
CDR3 protein: CATSDPGTGWTGELFF
V gene: TRBV24-1
J gene: TRBJ2-2
D gene: TRBD1
clone size: NA

CDR3 DNA: TGTGCCAGCAGCTTCGACAGGGGCGGTTCACCCCTCCACTTT
CDR3 protein: CASSFDRGGSPLHF
V gene: TRBV7-8
J gene: TRBJ1-6
D gene: TRBD1
clone size: few

CDR3 DNA: TGTGCCAGCAGTCACGTAGCGGGACCAGCCAAAAACATTCAGTACTTC
CDR3 protein: CASSHVAGPAKNIQYF
V gene: TRBV6-2/TRBV6-3
J gene: TRBJ2-4
D gene: TRBD2
clone size: few

CDR3 DNA: TGTGCCAGCAGCTCGCACACAGGGGCCGGGGAGCTGTTTTTT
CDR3 protein: CASSSHTGAGELFF
V gene: TRBV7-2
J gene: TRBJ2-2
D gene: TRBD1
clone size: few

CDR3 DNA: TGTGCCAGCAGCTTTTTCAGGGGCGCATATACGCAGTATTTT
CDR3 protein: CASSFFRGAYTQYF
V gene: TRBV11-2
J gene: TRBJ2-3
D gene: NA
clone size: once

CDR3 DNA: TGCGCCAGCAGCCAAGGGGACAGGGCGGGCGAGCAGTACTTC
CDR3 protein: CASSQGDRAGEQYF
V gene: TRBV4-1
J gene: TRBJ2-7
D gene: TRBD1
clone size: many

CDR3 DNA: TGTGCCACCAGTGAACGAGGGACAGGGAAATACGGAGGGGCGTTGAGGACCGGGGAGCTGTTTTTT
CDR3 protein: CATSERGTGKYGGALRTGELFF
V gene: TRBV24-1
J gene: TRBJ2-2
D gene: TRBD1
clone size: few

CDR3 DNA: TGCAGTGCTAGAGATGGTGGACTAGCGGGGGGGCCGGACACAGATACGCAGTATTTT
CDR3 protein: CSARDGGLAGGPDTDTQYF
V gene: TRBV20-1
J gene: TRBJ2-3
D gene: TRBD2
clone size: NA

CDR3 DNA: TGTGCCAGCAGTAAGGCAGGCCCCGTTGAAGCTTTCTTT
CDR3 protein: CASSKAGPVEAFF
V gene: TRBV6-2/TRBV6-3
J gene: TRBJ1-1
D gene: NA
clone size: NA

CDR3 DNA: TGCGCCAGCAGCGGCGGGAGCACCTACAATGAGCAGTTCTTC
CDR3 protein: CASSGGSTYNEQFF
V gene: TRBV4-1
J gene: TRBJ2-1
D gene: TRBD2
clone size: NA

CDR3 DNA: TGTGCCAGCAGCCTCCATAAGAACACTGAAGCTATCTTT
CDR3 protein: CASSLHKNTEAIF
V gene: TRBV11-1
J gene: TRBJ1-1
D gene: NA
clone size: NA

CDR3 DNA: TGTGCCAGCAGTGATTCGGTATACGAGCAGTACTTC
CDR3 protein: CASSDSVYEQYF
V gene: TRBV25-1
J gene: TRBJ2-7
D gene: NA
clone size: NA